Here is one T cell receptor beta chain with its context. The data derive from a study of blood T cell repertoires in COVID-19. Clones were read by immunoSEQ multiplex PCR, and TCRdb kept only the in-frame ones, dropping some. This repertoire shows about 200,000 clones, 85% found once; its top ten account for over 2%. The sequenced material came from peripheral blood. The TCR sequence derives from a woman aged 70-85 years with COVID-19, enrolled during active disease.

The CDR3 DNA reads TGTGCCAGCAGTTACTCGGCCGCGAGCGAGAACACTGAAGCTTTCTTT. Its translation: CASSYSAASENTEAFF. The chain combines TRBV6-5 with TRBJ1-1; D ambiguous. V was shortened by 0 bases and J by 1 base, with 12 bases between the two germline ends. In germline, CDR1 is MNHEY, CDR2 SVGAGI. The CDR3 contains 16 residues.